Included here is one T cell receptor beta chain sequence, with context. Its matching antigen is unknown. The data were obtained in a study of identical twins. The study's findings and limits: A lower insertion count was a feature of abundant cord blood beta clonotypes, with no such feature in memory repertoires. Sequences that were out-of-frame, alpha and twin-shared displayed an excess of low generation probability. Researchers reported weaker excess twin sharing in beta out-of-frame sequences.

A universal primer site was added by template switching, and unique molecular identifiers were carried by the cDNA. TCRdb reprocessed the 5' RACE reads with MiXCR, giving one entry per CDR3 protein. The data contain about 530,000 distinct CDR3 sequences, 13% to 15% of them singletons. CDR3 size: 15 residues. Germline loops: CDR1 DFQATT, CDR2 SNEGSKA (reference sequence). V lost 5 bases and J lost 5, with 19 bases in between. This sample also appeared in a second study, on yellow fever vaccine responses in identical twins.

Sequencing input: CD4+ T cells sorted from blood. This receptor was identified in a woman aged 18-29 years in good health. The gene calls are TRBV20-1 and TRBJ2-1; the D gene could be TRBD1 or TRBD2 (6 bases each). In nucleotides, the CDR3 is TGCAGTGCTGGAAGGAGGGGGACCTTAAACAATGAGCAGTTCTTC. Residues: CSAGRRGTLNNEQFF.